The text below deals with one T cell receptor (beta chain). Data came from immunoSEQ multiplex PCR; TCRdb stores just in-frame clones and leaves some out. The top ten clones hold approximately 12% of a sample with 190,000 or so clones, roughly four fifths of them seen once. The data are from a study of blood T cell repertoires in COVID-19. Adults between about 18 and 95 years of age took part from approximately 24 US areas. Trimming left V 6 bases short and J 11 bases short, with 10 bases between. There are 11 residues in the CDR3. This TCR was recovered from a man between 40 and 49 years old who had recovered from COVID-19. Source material: PBMCs or T cells enriched from blood (not recorded which). This sequence joins TRBV12-3 or TRBV12-4 and TRBJ1-4; perhaps TRBD1 as D (6 bases). The CDR3 sequence: CASSPDRKLFF. DNA of the CDR3: TGTGCCAGCAGCCCAGACAGGAAACTGTTTTTT.